This TCR beta chain was retrieved from a study of blood T cells in healthy people across ages. General study points: Long-lived and aged donors differed, with more naive CD4+ cells and higher diversity in the long-lived.

A sample-barcoded 5' primer and a J-beta primer mix were used in a second PCR of roughly 6 to 11 cycles. Tagging of each cDNA molecule was performed by a template-switch adaptor with 12 random nucleotides. Via MiXCR, TCRdb re-called the 5' RACE reads, giving one row per CDR3 protein. The sample carries about 1.7 million distinct CDR3 sequences, over 25% recorded once. Healthy Caucasian individuals from Russia aged about 6 to 90 were enrolled as donors. As regards this clonotype: Its matching antigen is unknown.

The TCR sequence derives from a woman aged 30 to 39 in good health. Sequencing used blood.

CDR3 bases: TGTGCCAGCAGCGTAGAGGAGGCCCCGGGGAATGAGCAGTTCTTC. Amino acid sequence: CASSVEEAPGNEQFF. The V gene is TRBV9, the J gene TRBJ2-1; D possibly corresponds to TRBD2 (5 bases). V was trimmed by 0 bases and J by 7 bases, leaving 14 bases between them. The CDR3 sequence is 15 residues long. Germline CDR1 reads SGDLS; CDR2 reads YYNGEE.